This T cell receptor (beta chain) was found in a study of blood T cell repertoires in COVID-19. The wider study: Samples representing acute and convalescent COVID-19 were sourced from the United States, Italy and Spain. T cells, B-cell-depleted T cells, or PBMCs supplied cDNA or gDNA.

Per the study methods: Estimation of nucleated cell counts was performed using reference gene primer amplification. The protocol was immunoSEQ multiplex PCR, while the TCRdb copy is restricted to in-frame clones and leaves out a portion. The V and J calls and the clone size are those of that table, but D and trimming were determined from the DNA. The profile covers around 130,000 clones, with 80% appearing a single time and more than 15% taken by the ten largest. The trim removed 4 bases at V and 8 bases at J, leaving 11 bases unmatched. This CDR3 has 14 residues. The germline gives CDR1 SGHNT, CDR2 YYREEE (reference sequence).

This receptor was obtained from a man aged 60-69 years with active or convalescent COVID-19. This chain joins TRBV5-4 and TRBJ1-2; 7 bases are shared with TRBD1. The source material was peripheral blood. CDR3 bases: TGTGCCAGCAGCATTCAAACAGGGGTAGGGGGCTACACCTTC. Translation gives CASSIQTGVGGYTF.